The next 3 T cell receptor beta chains were all read from a single sample in a study of blood T cell repertoires in COVID-19. TCRdb's copy holds only in-frame clones and misses some; the assay was immunoSEQ multiplex PCR. The table includes some 110,000 clones, around 78% detected once. The sample comprised peripheral blood. The receptors were sampled from a man aged 30 to 45 with acute or convalescent COVID-19.

J is TRBJ2-2 and V is TRBV5-1, with D perhaps TRBD2 (5 bases). V lost 2 bases and J lost 1, with 9 bases in between. CDR3 size: 15 residues. Germline V gene lookup returns CDR1 SGHRS and CDR2 YFSETQ. CDR3 loop: CASSFGVGNTGELFF. CDR3 nucleotide sequence: TGCGCCAGCAGCTTCGGGGTAGGGAACACCGGGGAGCTGTTTTTT.

The chain combines TRBV7-3 with TRBJ2-5; no clear D gene. The CDR3 length is 14 residues. V lost 4 bases and J 5 bases, leaving 14 bases between the germline ends. Germline CDR1 SGHTA, CDR2 FQGTGA. The CDR3 DNA reads TGTGCCAGCAGCTACTCCCACAGAATTGAGACCCAGTACTTC. Encoded protein: CASSYSHRIETQYF.

The rearrangement uses TRBV4-1 and TRBJ2-7; 7 bases fit TRBD1. CDR1 and CDR2 (germline): MGHRA, YSYEKL. The CDR3 is 15 residues long. Unmatched junction bases numbered 4, after V lost 0 bases and J lost 2 bases. The CDR3 is CASSQEVTGTYEQYF. The DNA of the CDR3 is TGCGCCAGCAGCCAAGAGGTGACAGGGACCTACGAGCAGTACTTC.